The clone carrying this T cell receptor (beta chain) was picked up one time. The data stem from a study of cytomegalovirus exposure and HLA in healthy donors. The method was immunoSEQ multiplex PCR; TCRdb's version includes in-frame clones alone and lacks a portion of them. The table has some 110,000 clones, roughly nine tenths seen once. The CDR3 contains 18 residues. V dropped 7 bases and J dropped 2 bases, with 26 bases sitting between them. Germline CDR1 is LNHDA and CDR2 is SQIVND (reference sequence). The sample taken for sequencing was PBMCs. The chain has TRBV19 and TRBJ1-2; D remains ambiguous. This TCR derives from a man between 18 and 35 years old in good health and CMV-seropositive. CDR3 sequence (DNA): TGTGCCAGTATTGGTGGCTCGACTCCCCGACCGACGAACTATGGCTACACCTTC. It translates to CASIGGSTPRPTNYGYTF.